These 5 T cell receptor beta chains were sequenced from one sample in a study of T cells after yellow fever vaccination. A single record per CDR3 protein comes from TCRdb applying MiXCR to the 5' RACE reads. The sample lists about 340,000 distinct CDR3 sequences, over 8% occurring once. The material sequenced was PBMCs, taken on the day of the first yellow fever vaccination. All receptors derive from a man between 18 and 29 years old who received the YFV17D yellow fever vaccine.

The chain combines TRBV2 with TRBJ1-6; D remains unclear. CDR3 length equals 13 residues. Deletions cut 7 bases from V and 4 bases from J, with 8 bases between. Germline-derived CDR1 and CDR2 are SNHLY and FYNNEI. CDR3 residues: CASKSDYNSPLHF. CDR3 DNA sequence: TGTGCCAGCAAGTCAGATTATAATTCACCCCTCCACTTT.

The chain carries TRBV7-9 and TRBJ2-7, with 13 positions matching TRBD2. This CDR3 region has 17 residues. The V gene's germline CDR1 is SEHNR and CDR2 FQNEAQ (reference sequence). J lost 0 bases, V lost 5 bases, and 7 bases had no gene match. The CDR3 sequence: CASSRLAGGRSSYEQYV. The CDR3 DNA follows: TGTGCCAGCAGCCGACTAGCGGGGGGCCGAAGCTCCTACGAGCAGTACGTC.

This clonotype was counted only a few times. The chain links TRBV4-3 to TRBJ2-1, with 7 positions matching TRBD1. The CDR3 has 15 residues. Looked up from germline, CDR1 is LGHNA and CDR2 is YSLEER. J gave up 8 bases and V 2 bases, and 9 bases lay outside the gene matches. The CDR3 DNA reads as TGCGCCAGCAGCCAAAACCGGGACAGAATAGATGAGCAGTTCTTC. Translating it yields CASSQNRDRIDEQFF.

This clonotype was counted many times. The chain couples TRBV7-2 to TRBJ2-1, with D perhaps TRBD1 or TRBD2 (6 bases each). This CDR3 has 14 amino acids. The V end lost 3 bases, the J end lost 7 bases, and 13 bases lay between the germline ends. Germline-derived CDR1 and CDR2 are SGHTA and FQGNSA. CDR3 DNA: TGTGCCAGCAGCTTGTCCAGGGGAGGAAATGAGCAGTTCTTC. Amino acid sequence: CASSLSRGGNEQFF.

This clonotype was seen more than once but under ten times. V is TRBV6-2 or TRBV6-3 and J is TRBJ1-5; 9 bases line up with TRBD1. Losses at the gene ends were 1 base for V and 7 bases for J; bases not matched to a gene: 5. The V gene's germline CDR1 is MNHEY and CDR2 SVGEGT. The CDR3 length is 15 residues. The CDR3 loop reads CASSYYGQGSQPQHF. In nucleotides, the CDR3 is TGTGCCAGCAGTTACTACGGACAGGGGTCCCAGCCCCAGCATTTT.